Each of the 21 T cell receptor beta chains below was sequenced from the same sample in a study of T cell responses to AZD1222 COVID-19 vaccine. Clones were sequenced by immunoSEQ multiplex PCR, and TCRdb holds only the in-frame ones, with some missing. Here the sample spans 150,000 to 200,000 clones, roughly 92% being singletons. The sequences come from peripheral blood, collected 28 days after the second AZD1222 dose. The receptor set was obtained from an adult who received the AZD1222 COVID-19 vaccine.

The chain links TRBV24-1 to TRBJ2-1; 7 nucleotides line up with TRBD1. The germline CDR1 and CDR2 sequences are KGHDR and SFDVKD. V lost 0 bases and J lost 7; bases outside the gene matches: 2. This CDR3 is built from 14 residues. In DNA form, the CDR3 reads TGTGCCACCAGTGATTTGGACAGGGATAATGAGCAGTTCTTC. Protein product: CATSDLDRDNEQFF.

CDR3 residues: CASSHDPGYSYEQYF. The CDR3, as DNA: TGCGCCAGCAGCCACGACCCGGGATACTCCTACGAGCAGTACTTC. The chain uses TRBV5-1 and TRBJ2-7, with D perhaps TRBD2 (5 bases). V was pared by 4 bases and J by 0 bases, with 14 bases between. The CDR3 covers 15 residues. From germline, CDR1 is SGHRS and CDR2 YFSETQ.

The rearrangement links TRBV19 to TRBJ2-1; 12 bases map to TRBD2. Trimming at V came to 9 bases and at J to 5 bases, leaving 14 bases not matched to a gene. Germline CDR1 LNHDA, CDR2 SQIVND (reference sequence). The CDR3 runs to 17 residues. CDR3 coding DNA: TGTGCCAGCTCGAATCGCCGACTAGCGGGAGCCCACAATGAGCAGTTCTTC. Residues: CASSNRRLAGAHNEQFF.

This clone was detected a few times. The chain employs TRBV28 and TRBJ1-1, with D hard to call. The CDR3 consists of 15 residues. Trimming took off 1 base at V and 1 base at J, with 10 bases between the two ends. CDR1 and CDR2 from the germline V gene are MDHEN and SYDVKM. CDR3 in amino acids: CASSLFRSTNTEAFF. The CDR3, as DNA: TGTGCCAGCAGTTTATTCCGTTCAACGAACACTGAAGCTTTCTTT.

This chain connects TRBV7-8 to TRBJ2-7; 13 nucleotides agree with TRBD2. This CDR3 has 15 residues. Germline V lookup: CDR1 SGHVS, CDR2 FQNEAQ. Trimming cost V 5 bases and J 4 bases; bases outside gene matches: 5. CDR3: CASSGWTSGSYEQYF. The CDR3, as DNA: TGTGCCAGCAGCGGGTGGACTAGCGGGAGTTACGAGCAGTACTTC. Supplemented by reference TRBV7-8 and TRBJ2-7, the full variable domain reads GAGVSQSPRYKVAKRGQDVALRCDPISGHVSLFWYQQALGQGPEFLTYFQNEAQLDKSGLPSDRFFAERPEGSVSTLKIQRTQQEDSAVYLCASSGWTSGSYEQYFGPGTRLTVT.

The chain joins TRBV6-1 to TRBJ2-5; D gene unclear. Germline CDR1 MNHNS, CDR2 SASEGT. There are 11 residues in the CDR3. Trimming shortened V by 7 bases and J by 1 base, and 4 bases separated the two germline ends. CDR3 coding DNA: TGTGCCAGCACCGGCCAAGAGACCCAGTACTTC. Translated: CASTGQETQYF.

The chain employs TRBV6-1 and TRBJ1-6; D uncertain. The V end was cut by 1 base, the J end by 9 bases, with 19 bases between. The CDR3 has 17 amino acids. Germline CDR1 and CDR2: MNHNS and SASEGT. The CDR3 protein is CASSEVWSWTDPSPLHF. The CDR3 bases are TGTGCCAGCAGTGAAGTTTGGTCTTGGACGGACCCTTCACCCCTCCACTTT.

The chain combines TRBV3-1 (or the pseudogene TRBV3-2) with TRBJ2-1; no clear D. Germline V lookup: CDR1 LGHDT, CDR2 YNNKEL (reference sequence). This CDR3 has 15 amino acids. The V and J ends lost 0 bases and 0 bases respectively, with 6 bases between them. The CDR3: CASSQEAISYNEQFF. The CDR3 nucleotides read TGTGCCAGCAGCCAAGAAGCCATCTCCTACAATGAGCAGTTCTTC.

This CDR3 reads CASRVSGYQRGELFF. In nucleotides, the CDR3 is TGTGCCAGTCGGGTCTCAGGTTATCAAAGGGGGGAGCTGTTTTTT. V usage is TRBV19 and J usage is TRBJ2-2; no firm D call. Trimming stripped 8 bases from V and 8 bases from J, with 21 bases between. Germline CDR1 LNHDA, CDR2 SQIVND (reference sequence). The CDR3 sequence is 15 residues long.

This clone was recorded at least ten times. This sample includes further DNA sequences coding for the same CDR3. This sequence joins TRBV3-1 (or the pseudogene TRBV3-2) and TRBJ1-1; no firm D call. The CDR3 loop spans 13 amino acids. Germline CDR1 LGHDT, CDR2 YNNKEL (reference sequence). V was pared by 1 base and J by 2 bases, with 5 bases between. The CDR3 coding sequence is TGTGCCAGCAGCCAAGGGGGTAACACTGAAGCTTTCTTT. Its protein product is CASSQGGNTEAFF.

This clone was counted between two and nine times. The V call is TRBV28, the J call TRBJ2-2; no clear D. CDR1 MDHEN and CDR2 SYDVKM come from the germline V gene. Trimming took off 2 bases at V and 8 bases at J, with 6 bases between the two ends. The length of the CDR3 is 12 residues. The CDR3 is CASSLKGGELFF. The CDR3 DNA is TGTGCCAGCAGTTTAAAGGGAGGGGAGCTGTTTTTT.

This clone was seen only once. This chain joins TRBV10-3 and TRBJ2-1; 8 bases line up with TRBD2. With V trimmed by 6 bases and J by 9 bases, 7 bases remained unmatched. This CDR3 has 13 amino acids. Germline V gene sequence: CDR1 ENHRY, CDR2 SYGVKD. CDR3 sequence reads: CAIRAGELTEQFF. The CDR3 DNA sequence: TGTGCCATCAGAGCGGGAGAGCTGACTGAGCAGTTCTTC.

The chain links TRBV3-1 (or the pseudogene TRBV3-2) to TRBJ1-4; maybe TRBD1 (5 bases). V was pared by 1 base and J by 4 bases, with 10 bases between. The CDR3 totals 15 residues. CDR1 LGHDT and CDR2 YNNKEL come from the germline V gene (reference sequence). The CDR3 coding sequence is TGTGCCAGCAGCCAAGGACGACAGAGTAATGAAAAACTGTTTTTT. This codes for CASSQGRQSNEKLFF.

The chain combines TRBV7-3 with TRBJ1-1; D might be TRBD1 (6 bases). CDR3 length: 16 residues. The germline gives CDR1 SGHTA, CDR2 FQGTGA. Trimming cost V 1 base and J 0 bases, with 12 bases left between them. CDR3: CASSLNPPGVNTEAFF. CDR3 DNA sequence: TGTGCCAGCAGCTTAAACCCCCCAGGGGTGAACACTGAAGCTTTCTTT.

The chain couples TRBV30 to TRBJ2-1, with 8 bases identical to TRBD2. The CDR3 runs to 15 residues. Unmatched junction bases numbered 14, after V lost 2 bases and J lost 11 bases. Germline V CDR1 and CDR2: GTSNPN, SVGIG (reference sequence). CDR3 sequence: CAWSRLAGGLGKQFF. The CDR3 coding sequence is TGTGCCTGGAGTCGGCTAGCGGGCGGCTTAGGGAAGCAGTTCTTC.

This chain uses TRBV28 with TRBJ1-1; tentatively, D is TRBD1 (6 bases). Trimming cost V 5 bases and J 4 bases, with 11 bases left between them. CDR3 size: 13 residues. CDR1 is MDHEN and CDR2 is SYDVKM in the germline V gene. The CDR3 spells CASSPLGGTEAFF. The CDR3, as DNA: TGTGCCAGCAGTCCGTTAGGGGGCACTGAAGCTTTCTTT.

This chain uses TRBV11-2 with TRBJ1-2; D possibly corresponds to TRBD1 (5 bases). V was cut by 4 bases and J by 4 bases, with 16 bases left in between. There are 15 residues in the CDR3. CDR1 and CDR2 from the germline V gene are SGHAT and FQNNGV. CDR3 sequence reads: CASSSPRGGSYGYTF. As DNA, the CDR3 is TGTGCCAGCAGCTCCCCCCGCGGGGGAAGCTATGGCTACACCTTC.

CDR3 amino acids: CASSQDPGTEAFF. DNA of the CDR3: TGCGCCAGCAGCCAAGACCCCGGGACTGAAGCTTTCTTT. This chain links TRBV4-1 with TRBJ1-1; D is undetermined. Germline-derived CDR1 and CDR2 are MGHRA and YSYEKL. V gave up 0 bases and J gave up 5 bases, with 7 bases separating them. The CDR3 has 13 residues.

The genes are TRBV28 and TRBJ1-4; unclear D gene. The length of the CDR3 is 16 residues. Germline V CDR1 and CDR2: MDHEN, SYDVKM. V gave up 6 bases and J gave up 5 bases, with 19 bases separating them. DNA of the CDR3: TGTGCCAGCAGCTCCCTGACCGGACGCGGGAATGAAAAACTGTTTTTT. It is translated as CASSSLTGRGNEKLFF. Together with reference TRBV28 and TRBJ1-4, the CDR3 gives the full variable domain: DVKVTQSSRYLVKRTGEKVFLECVQDMDHENMFWYRQDPGLGLRLIYFSYDVKMKEKGDIPEGYSVSREKKERFSLILESASTNQTSMYLCASSSLTGRGNEKLFFGSGTQLSVL.

This chain joins TRBV21-1 and TRBJ1-2; the table's D gene call, TRBD1, was not cross checked with the DNA. TRBV21-1 is shown as a pseudogene. The CDR3 runs 14 residues. CDR3 residues: CASSKGPGEYGYTF. For the CDR3, the DNA is TGTGCCAGCAGCAAAGGCCCAGGGGAGTATGGCTACACCTTC.

The chain combines TRBV7-9 with TRBJ1-6; D is undetermined. The ends were cut back, 2 bases at V and 4 bases at J, with 12 bases in the middle. The CDR3 covers 16 residues. CDR1 and CDR2 from the germline V gene are SEHNR and FQNEAQ (reference sequence). The CDR3 sequence is CASSLSRPGYNSPLHF. DNA of the CDR3: TGTGCCAGCAGCTTATCACGGCCCGGGTATAATTCACCCCTCCACTTT. Based on the CDR3 plus reference TRBV7-9 and TRBJ1-6, the full variable domain is DTGVSQNPRHKITKRGQNVTFRCDPISEHNRLYWYRQTLGQGPEFLTYFQNEAQLEKSRLLSDRFSAERPKGSFSTLEIQRTEQGDSAMYLCASSLSRPGYNSPLHFGNGTRLTVT.